Listed below are T cell receptor beta chains from one sample, sequenced in a study of neoadjuvant anti-PD-1 for oral cavity cancer. TCRdb's table, derived via immunoSEQ multiplex PCR, lists solely in-frame clones and lacks some. The table lists some 6,700 clones, 65% to 75% of them singletons. Specimen: PBMCs, collected before nivolumab (anti-PD-1) treatment. These receptors all come from a person aged 35-79 years with oral cavity squamous cell carcinoma. The CDR3 runs from the conserved cysteine through the conserved F or W. A D gene is named only where the DNA matches it firmly. Clone size is not always given. Where it is, it says once, few, many or a class for expanded clones.

v_call	j_call	d_call	clone_size	cdr3_aa	cdr3_nt
TRBV19	TRBJ2-5	TRBD1	NA	CASSLDRGETQYF	TGTGCCAGTAGTTTGGACAGGGGAGAGACCCAGTACTTC
TRBV7-3	TRBJ2-3	NA	NA	CASSLNSDTQYF	TGTGCCAGCAGCTTAAACTCAGATACGCAGTATTTT
TRBV11-2	TRBJ1-2	NA	NA	CASSLGLGGFDGYTF	TGTGCCAGCAGCTTAGGGCTCGGGGGGTTCGATGGCTACACCTTC
TRBV21-1	TRBJ1-2	NA	NA	CASSKEAQGRYGYTF	TGTGCCAGCAGCAAAGAGGCCCAGGGACGCTATGGCTACACCTTC
TRBV7-9	TRBJ2-4	NA	NA	CASSLFRGPGDIQYF	TGTGCCAGCAGCTTATTTCGGGGGCCCGGGGACATTCAGTACTTC
TRBV7-9	TRBJ2-7	NA	once	CASSTSYEQYF	TGTGCCAGCAGCACTTCCTACGAGCAGTACTTC
TRBV2	TRBJ2-7	NA	few	CASSIQDYEQYF	TGTGCCAGCAGTATACAGGACTACGAGCAGTACTTC
TRBV30	TRBJ1-1	TRBD1	NA	CAWRGQGGYTEAFF	TGTGCCTGGAGGGGACAGGGTGGGTACACTGAAGCTTTCTTT
TRBV28	TRBJ1-1	NA	NA	CASKANLYTEAFF	TGTGCCAGCAAGGCCAACCTCTACACTGAAGCTTTCTTT
TRBV19	TRBJ1-5	TRBD1	NA	CASSSVAGGRQPQHF	TGTGCCAGTAGCTCCGTGGCAGGGGGTCGACAGCCCCAGCATTTT
TRBV7-2	TRBJ2-1	TRBD2	NA	CASSSVSGGSVEQFF	TGTGCCAGCAGCTCGGTATCGGGGGGGTCTGTTGAGCAGTTCTTC
TRBV19	TRBJ2-3	NA	NA	CASSIRGYSTDTQYF	TGTGCCAGTAGTATCCGGGGATATAGCACAGATACGCAGTATTTT
TRBV4-3	TRBJ2-1	TRBD2	NA	CASSQLRGGVSEQFF	TGCGCCAGCAGCCAATTGCGGGGGGGAGTCAGTGAGCAGTTCTTC
TRBV2	TRBJ1-3	NA	NA	CASSFSASSGNTIYF	TGTGCCAGCAGTTTTTCAGCGAGCTCTGGAAACACCATATATTTT
TRBV10-1	TRBJ2-1	NA	NA	CASSVGGEVQFF	TGCGCCAGCTCAGTGGGGGGAGAGGTGCAGTTCTTC
TRBV29-1	TRBJ1-5	NA	NA	CSVAVTRGQPQHF	TGCAGCGTTGCCGTGACCCGCGGGCAGCCCCAGCATTTT
TRBV7-8	TRBJ1-1	NA	NA	CASSLQQNTEAFF	TGTGCCAGCAGCTTACAACAGAACACTGAAGCTTTCTTT
TRBV5-1	TRBJ1-6	NA	NA	CASSFGTFSSYNSPLHF	TGCGCCAGCAGCTTCGGGACTTTCAGCTCCTATAATTCACCCCTCCACTTT
TRBV7-3	TRBJ2-1	NA	NA	CASSPQAGQNYNEQFF	TGTGCCAGCAGCCCCCAGGCGGGACAGAATTACAATGAGCAGTTCTTC
TRBV9	TRBJ2-1	TRBD2	NA	CASRPPGLAENEQFF	TGTGCCAGCAGACCGCCGGGACTAGCGGAGAATGAGCAGTTCTTC
TRBV11-2	TRBJ1-6	NA	few	CASSFENSPLHF	TGTGCCAGCAGCTTTGAGAATTCACCCCTCCACTTT
TRBV7-3	TRBJ2-5	NA	NA	CASSPPGAQTQYF	TGTGCCAGCAGCCCACCCGGGGCCCAGACCCAGTACTTC
TRBV5-5	TRBJ2-3	TRBD1	NA	CASSRYQGASDTQYF	TGTGCCAGCAGCCGATACCAGGGGGCGTCAGATACGCAGTATTTT
TRBV5-4	TRBJ2-4	TRBD1	few	CASSFWTGSKNIQYF	TGTGCCAGCAGCTTTTGGACAGGATCTAAAAACATTCAGTACTTC
TRBV5-6	TRBJ1-2	TRBD1	NA	CASSLAGQPLGYTF	TGTGCCAGCAGCTTGGCGGGACAGCCTTTGGGCTACACCTTC
TRBV5-4	TRBJ1-5	TRBD1	once	CASSSGGTGGMGNQPQHF	TGTGCCAGCAGCTCGGGTGGTACAGGGGGCATGGGCAATCAGCCCCAGCATTTT
TRBV6-4	TRBJ1-6	TRBD1	NA	CASSDGTGGGTPLHF	TGTGCCAGCAGTGACGGGACAGGCGGTGGGACACCCCTCCACTTT
TRBV7-9	TRBJ2-3	NA	NA	CASSLTVEGTDTQYF	TGTGCCAGCAGCCTGACAGTGGAGGGCACAGATACGCAGTATTTT
TRBV4-2	TRBJ1-5	NA	NA	CASSQELQGWQSNQPQHF	TGTGCCAGCAGCCAAGAACTACAGGGATGGCAGAGCAATCAGCCCCAGCATTTT